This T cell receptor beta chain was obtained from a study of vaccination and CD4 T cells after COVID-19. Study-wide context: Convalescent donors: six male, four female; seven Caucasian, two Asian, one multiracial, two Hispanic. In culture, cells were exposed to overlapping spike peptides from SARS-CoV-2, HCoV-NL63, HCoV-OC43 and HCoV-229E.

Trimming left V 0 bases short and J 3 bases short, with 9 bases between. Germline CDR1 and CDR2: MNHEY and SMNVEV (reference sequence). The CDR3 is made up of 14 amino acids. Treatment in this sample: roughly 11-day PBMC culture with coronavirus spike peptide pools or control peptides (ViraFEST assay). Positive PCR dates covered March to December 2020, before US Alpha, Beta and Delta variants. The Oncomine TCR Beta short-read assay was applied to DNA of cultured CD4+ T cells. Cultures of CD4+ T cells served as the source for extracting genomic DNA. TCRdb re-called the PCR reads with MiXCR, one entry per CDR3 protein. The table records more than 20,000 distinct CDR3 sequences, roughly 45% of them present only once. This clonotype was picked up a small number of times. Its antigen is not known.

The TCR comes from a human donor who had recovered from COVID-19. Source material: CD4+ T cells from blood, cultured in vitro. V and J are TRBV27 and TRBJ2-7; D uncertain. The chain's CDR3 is CASSLSWPGYEQYF. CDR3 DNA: TGTGCCAGCAGTTTATCGTGGCCAGGCTACGAGCAGTACTTC.